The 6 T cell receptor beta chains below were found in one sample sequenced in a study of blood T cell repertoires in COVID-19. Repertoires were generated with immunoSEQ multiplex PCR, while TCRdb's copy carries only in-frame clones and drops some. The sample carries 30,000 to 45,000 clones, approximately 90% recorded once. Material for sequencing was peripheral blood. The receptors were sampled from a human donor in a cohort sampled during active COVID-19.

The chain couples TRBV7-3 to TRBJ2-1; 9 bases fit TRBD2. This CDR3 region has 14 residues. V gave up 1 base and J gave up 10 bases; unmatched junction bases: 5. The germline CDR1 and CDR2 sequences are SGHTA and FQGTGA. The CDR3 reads CASSLNPLAGEQFF. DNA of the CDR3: TGTGCCAGCAGCTTAAATCCTCTAGCGGGGGAGCAGTTCTTC.

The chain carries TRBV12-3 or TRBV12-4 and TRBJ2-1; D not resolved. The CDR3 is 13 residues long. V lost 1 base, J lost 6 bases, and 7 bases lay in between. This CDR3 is CASSLDYINEQFF. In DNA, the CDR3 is TGTGCCAGCAGTTTAGACTATATCAATGAGCAGTTCTTC.

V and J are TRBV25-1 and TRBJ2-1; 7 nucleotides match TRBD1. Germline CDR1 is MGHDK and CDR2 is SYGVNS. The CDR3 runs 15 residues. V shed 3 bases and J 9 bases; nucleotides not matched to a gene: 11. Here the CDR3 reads CASSETTGTLPEQFF. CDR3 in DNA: TGTGCCAGCAGTGAGACGACAGGGACCCTGCCTGAGCAGTTCTTC.

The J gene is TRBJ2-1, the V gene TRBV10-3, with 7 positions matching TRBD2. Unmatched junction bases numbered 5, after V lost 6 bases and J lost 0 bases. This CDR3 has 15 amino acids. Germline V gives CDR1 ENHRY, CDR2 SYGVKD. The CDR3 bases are TGTGCCATCAGCGCAAAGCGGGACTCCTACAATGAGCAGTTCTTC. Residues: CAISAKRDSYNEQFF.

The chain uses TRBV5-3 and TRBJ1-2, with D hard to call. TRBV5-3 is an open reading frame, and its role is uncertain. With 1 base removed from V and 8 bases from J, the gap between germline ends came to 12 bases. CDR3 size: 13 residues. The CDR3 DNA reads TGTGCCAGAAGCTTGACGGGTCGAAAGGGCTACACCTTC. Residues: CARSLTGRKGYTF.

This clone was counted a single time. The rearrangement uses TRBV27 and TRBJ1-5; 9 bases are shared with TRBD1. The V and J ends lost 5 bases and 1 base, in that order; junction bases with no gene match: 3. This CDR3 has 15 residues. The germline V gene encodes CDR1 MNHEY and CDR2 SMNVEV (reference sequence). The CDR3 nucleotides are TGTGCCAGCAGTGACAGGGGGAAAAGCAATCAGCCCCAGCATTTT. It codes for CASSDRGKSNQPQHF.